This T cell receptor (beta chain) was sequenced during a study of identical twins. From the 5' RACE reads, TCRdb called clonotypes with MiXCR, one entry per CDR3 protein. Among hundreds of thousands of distinct CDR3 sequences, about 20% were seen once, and the ten largest hold roughly 13%. CDR3 length equals 14 residues. Germline V lookup: CDR1 SSHAT, CDR2 FNYEAQ (reference sequence). On this clonotype: The junction and the germline gene differ at one end; a read error may be behind it.

This sample also belongs to another study, concerning T cells expressing NK-cell markers.

Source material: PBMCs. V gene TRBV7-7 combines with J gene TRBJ2-7; 7 nucleotides match TRBD1. This TCR came from a woman aged 18-35 years in good health. The CDR3 coding sequence is TGTGCTAGCAGCCCCACGTTACAGGGGTACGAGCAGTACTTC. It encodes CASSPTLQGYEQYF.